Only a few counts were recorded for the clone carrying this T cell receptor beta chain. The target antigen is unknown. This entry belongs to a study of T-cell memory formation after mild COVID-19. Study-level findings and limits: In second-wave clones peaking day 37, SARS-CoV-2 specificity remained unconfirmed.

TCRdb redid the calling of the 5' RACE reads with MiXCR, one entry per CDR3 protein. This table holds some 200,000 distinct CDR3 sequences, 7.5% to 10% found once. The sequenced sample was PBMCs or a T cell subset sorted from them (not recorded which). This TCR was sampled from a man between 18 and 29 years old who had mild COVID-19 (a few samples of this study predate the infection). Cell type and time point are not known.

CDR3 protein: CASSLAGAGGYTF. The CDR3 bases are TGTGCCAGCAGCTTGGCAGGGGCCGGCGGCTACACCTTC. V is TRBV7-2 and J is TRBJ1-2, with a weak D call TRBD1 (6 bases). V shed 3 bases and J shed 8 bases, with 13 bases lying between them. The CDR3 runs 13 residues. Germline CDR1 SGHTA, CDR2 FQGNSA.